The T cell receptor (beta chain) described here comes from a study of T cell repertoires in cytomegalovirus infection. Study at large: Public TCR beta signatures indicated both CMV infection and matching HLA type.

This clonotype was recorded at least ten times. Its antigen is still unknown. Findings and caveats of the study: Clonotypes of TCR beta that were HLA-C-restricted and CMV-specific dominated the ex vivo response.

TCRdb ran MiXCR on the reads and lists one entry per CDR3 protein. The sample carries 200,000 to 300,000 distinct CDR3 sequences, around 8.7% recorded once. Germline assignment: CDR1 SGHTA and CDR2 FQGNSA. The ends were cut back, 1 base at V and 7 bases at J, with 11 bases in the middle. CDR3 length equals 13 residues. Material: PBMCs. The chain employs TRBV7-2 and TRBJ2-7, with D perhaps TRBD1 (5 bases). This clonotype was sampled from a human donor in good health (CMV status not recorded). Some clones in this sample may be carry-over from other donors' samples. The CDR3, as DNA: TGTGCCAGCAGCTTAGGGGGTCACAGGGAGCAGTACTTC. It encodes CASSLGGHREQYF.